These 18 T cell receptor beta chains were all obtained from the same sample, sequenced in a study of CD8+ T cells in alopecia areata. cDNA prepared by RNA extraction and subsequent reverse transcription served as the template for sequencing. The data were produced by immunoSEQ multiplex PCR, yet TCRdb's version contains in-frame clones alone and is incomplete. In the table there are hundreds of thousands of clones, roughly 69% of which are singletons. The material sequenced was CD4+ T cells sorted from blood, taken at week 0. These receptors all come from a human donor with alopecia areata.

The chain is built from TRBV2 and TRBJ2-2, with D possibly being TRBD2 (6 bases). Germline V lookup: CDR1 SNHLY, CDR2 FYNNEI. Trimming took off 6 bases at V and 1 base at J, with 9 bases between the two ends. The CDR3 length is 14 residues. CDR3 DNA sequence: TGTGCCAGCAGGGGACTCCTGAACACCGGGGAGCTGTTTTTT. As protein: CASRGLLNTGELFF.

This chain joins TRBV29-1 and TRBJ2-7, with TRBD2 matching 7 bases. Per germline, CDR1 SQVTM and CDR2 ANQGSEA. V lost 1 base, J lost 7 bases, and 10 bases stayed unmatched. The CDR3 spans 14 residues. The CDR3 loop reads CSVEGGGYPREQYF. Here the CDR3 DNA reads TGCAGCGTTGAAGGCGGGGGTTACCCTAGGGAGCAGTACTTC.

This clone was seen only a few times. The V and J genes are TRBV29-1 and TRBJ2-1; weak D call: TRBD1 (6 bases). V lost 8 bases to trimming and J lost 6 bases, with 14 bases between them. There are 12 residues in the CDR3. Germline V lookup: CDR1 SQVTM, CDR2 ANQGSEA. CDR3 residues: CSLHGGSNEQFF. The CDR3 DNA reads as TGCAGCCTCCATGGGGGCAGCAATGAGCAGTTCTTC.

The CDR3 bases are TGCGCCAGCAGCCCGGGAGCAGGGGAGGACACTGAAGCTTTCTTT. Translation gives CASSPGAGEDTEAFF. This chain connects TRBV4-1 to TRBJ1-1; D is perhaps TRBD1 (6 bases). V was cut by 4 bases and J by 3 bases, with 15 bases left in between. Germline-derived CDR1 and CDR2 are MGHRA and YSYEKL. The CDR3 is 15 residues long.

The chain uses TRBV4-3 and TRBJ2-5; 7 bases line up with TRBD2. This CDR3 spans 16 amino acids. Germline-derived CDR1 and CDR2 are LGHNA and YSLEER. The trim removed 0 bases at V and 4 bases at J, leaving 8 bases unmatched. This chain's CDR3 is CASSQDHRGLRETQYF. In nucleotides, the CDR3 is TGCGCCAGCAGCCAAGATCATCGGGGACTAAGAGAGACCCAGTACTTC.

This clone came up a few times. Other DNA sequences of this sample code for an identical CDR3. The chain joins TRBV15 to TRBJ1-5; D is unclear. The CDR3 is 14 residues long. The ends were cut back, 6 bases at V and 0 bases at J, with 9 bases in the middle. CDR1 is LNHNV, CDR2 YYDKDF, per germline (reference sequence). The DNA for the CDR3 is TGTGCCACCAGTAACGGATATAGCAATCAGCCCCAGCATTTT. It translates to CATSNGYSNQPQHF.

V and J are TRBV30 and TRBJ2-3, with a weak D call TRBD1 (5 bases). V was pared by 2 bases and J by 4 bases, with 10 bases between. The CDR3 sequence is 13 residues long. Germline V gene data show CDR1 as GTSNPN and CDR2 as SVGIG (reference sequence). The CDR3 coding sequence is TGTGCCTGGAGTTATAGGGGTGCAGATACGCAGTATTTT. Translated: CAWSYRGADTQYF.

This clone was detected once. The chain has TRBV29-1 and TRBJ2-1, with D hard to call. Germline V gene sequence: CDR1 SQVTM, CDR2 ANQGSEA. V was pared by 0 bases and J by 8 bases, with 23 bases between. The CDR3 totals 17 residues. CDR3 DNA: TGCAGCGTTGAAGATGAGGCCTCCCGGAGCGCTGGGGATGAGCAGTTCTTC. Protein product: CSVEDEASRSAGDEQFF.

A few counts support this clone. This chain connects TRBV4-3 to TRBJ2-6; D is perhaps TRBD1 (5 bases). Deletions cut 1 base from V and 2 bases from J, with 9 bases between. The CDR3 spans 16 residues. CDR1 is LGHNA, CDR2 YSLEER, per germline. The CDR3 bases are TGCGCCAGCAGCCAAGCTGGGGCAGCTGGGGCCAACGTCCTGACTTTC. Translated, it gives CASSQAGAAGANVLTF.

V and J are TRBV30 and TRBJ2-3, with TRBD1 matching over 8 bases. From germline, CDR1 is GTSNPN and CDR2 SVGIG (reference sequence). CDR3 size: 15 residues. V lost 4 bases and J lost 6; bases outside the gene matches: 12. Written as DNA, the CDR3 is TGTGCCTGGACCGTACAGGACAGGGTGTGGGATACGCAGTATTTT. It yields the protein CAWTVQDRVWDTQYF.

About this clone itself: In the same sample, other DNA sequences code for this CDR3. The chain employs TRBV30 and TRBJ1-1; possibly TRBD1 for D (5 bases). The germline V gene has CDR1 GTSNPN and CDR2 SVGIG (reference sequence). Trimming took off 2 bases at V and 2 bases at J, with 9 bases between the two ends. CDR3 size: 13 residues. The chain's CDR3 is CAWSRQGNTEAFF. The CDR3, as DNA: TGTGCCTGGAGTAGGCAGGGAAACACTGAAGCTTTCTTT. Full variable domain (outside the CDR3, taken from reference TRBV30 and TRBJ1-1): SQTIHQWPATLVQPVGSPLSLECTVEGTSNPNLYWYRQAAGRGLQLLFYSVGIGQISSEVPQNLSASRPQDRQFILSSKKLLLSDSGFYLCAWSRQGNTEAFFGQGTRLTVV.

The gene calls are TRBV29-1 and TRBJ2-2; the D is unclear. Germline V CDR1 and CDR2: SQVTM, ANQGSEA. The CDR3 loop spans 13 amino acids. V was shortened by 2 bases and J by 1 base, with 5 bases between the two germline ends. CDR3 nucleotide sequence: TGCAGCGTTGAAAGGAGGAACACCGGGGAGCTGTTTTTT. It is translated as CSVERRNTGELFF.

The rearrangement joins TRBV5-1 to TRBJ2-5, with 10 bases aligning to TRBD1. V was pared by 4 bases and J by 5 bases, with 8 bases of the junction left unmatched. CDR1 is SGHRS and CDR2 is YFSETQ in the germline V gene. This CDR3 comprises 15 residues. The CDR3 DNA is TGCGCCAGCAGCATGGGACAGGGGATGTGGGAGACCCAGTACTTC. This translates into CASSMGQGMWETQYF.

This chain uses TRBV25-1 with TRBJ1-4; TRBD1 might be the D (5 bases). Germline V CDR1 and CDR2: MGHDK, SYGVNS. V lost 5 bases to trimming and J lost 10 bases, with 11 bases between them. The CDR3 length is 12 residues. The CDR3 coding sequence is TGTGCCAGCAGTTGGGGGACGGGAAAACTGTTTTTT. It codes for CASSWGTGKLFF.

The genes are TRBV7-2 and TRBJ2-3, with D possibly TRBD2 on 5 matching bases. This CDR3 has 15 residues. Trimming stripped 1 base from V and 0 bases from J, with 8 bases between. The germline V gene has CDR1 SGHTA and CDR2 FQGNSA. The CDR3 nucleotides are TGTGCCAGCAGCTTAGGTCGGGGAAGCACAGATACGCAGTATTTT. Amino acids: CASSLGRGSTDTQYF.

This chain connects TRBV29-1 to TRBJ2-1; maybe TRBD2 (6 bases). V was trimmed by 6 bases and J by 12 bases, leaving 18 bases between them. This CDR3 has 12 residues. In germline, CDR1 is SQVTM, CDR2 ANQGSEA. Here the CDR3 DNA reads TGCAGCGTCAGCCCAGCGGGTTTGGGGCAGTTCTTC. Amino acids: CSVSPAGLGQFF.

The CDR3 is CASSSRTGVNQPQHF. CDR3 bases: TGTGCCAGCAGCTCTAGGACAGGGGTGAATCAGCCCCAGCATTTT. The chain couples TRBV7-2 to TRBJ1-5; 9 bases match TRBD1. Germline V gene sequence: CDR1 SGHTA, CDR2 FQGNSA. The CDR3 is made up of 15 amino acids. V lost 4 bases and J lost 4; bases outside the gene matches: 5.

This clone has just a few counts. The chain combines TRBV7-2 with TRBJ1-2; D not resolved. V was clipped by 0 bases and J by 4 bases, with 12 bases between them. The CDR3 is made up of 15 amino acids. Germline V gives CDR1 SGHTA, CDR2 FQGNSA. CDR3 residues: CASSLARWNGYGYTF. The CDR3 coding sequence is TGTGCCAGCAGCTTAGCGAGGTGGAATGGCTATGGCTACACCTTC.